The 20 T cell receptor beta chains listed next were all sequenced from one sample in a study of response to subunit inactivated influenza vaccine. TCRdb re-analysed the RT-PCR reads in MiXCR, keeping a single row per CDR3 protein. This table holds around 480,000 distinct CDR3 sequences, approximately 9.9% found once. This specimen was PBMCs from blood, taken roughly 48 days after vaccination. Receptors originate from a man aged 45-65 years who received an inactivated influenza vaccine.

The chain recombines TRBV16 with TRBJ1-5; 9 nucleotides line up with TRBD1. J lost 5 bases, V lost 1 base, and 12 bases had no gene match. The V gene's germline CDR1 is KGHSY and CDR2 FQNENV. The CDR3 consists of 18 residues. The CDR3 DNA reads TGTGCCAGCAGCCAATTATTTTTAGGGACAGGGAATTATCAGCCCCAGCATTTT. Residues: CASSQLFLGTGNYQPQHF.

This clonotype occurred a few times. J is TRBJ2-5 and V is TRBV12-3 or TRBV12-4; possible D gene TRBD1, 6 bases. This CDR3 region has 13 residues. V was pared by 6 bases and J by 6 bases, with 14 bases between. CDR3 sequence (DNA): TGTGCCAGCAGACTACAGGGTCTGAAGACCCAGTACTTC. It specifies CASRLQGLKTQYF.

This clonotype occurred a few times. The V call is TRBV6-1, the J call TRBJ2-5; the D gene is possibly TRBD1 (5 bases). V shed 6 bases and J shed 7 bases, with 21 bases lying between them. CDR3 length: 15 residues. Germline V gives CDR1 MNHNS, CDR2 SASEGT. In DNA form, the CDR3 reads TGTGCCAGCAGGAAAACCTCGGACGGACAAACGACCCAGTACTTC. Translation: CASRKTSDGQTTQYF.

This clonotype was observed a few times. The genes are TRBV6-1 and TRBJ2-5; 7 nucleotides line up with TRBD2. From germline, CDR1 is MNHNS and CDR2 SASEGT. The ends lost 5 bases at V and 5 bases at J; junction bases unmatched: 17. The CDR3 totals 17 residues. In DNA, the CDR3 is TGTGCCAGCAGTACAAACCCCAGACCGGGAGGCTTGGAGACCCAGTACTTC. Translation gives CASSTNPRPGGLETQYF.

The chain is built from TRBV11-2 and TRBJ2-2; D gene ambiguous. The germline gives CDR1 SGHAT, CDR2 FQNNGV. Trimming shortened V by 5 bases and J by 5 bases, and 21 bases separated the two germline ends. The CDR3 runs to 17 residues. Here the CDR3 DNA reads TGTGCCAGCAGCGCCGGCCTGGCGGTGACCCGAACCGGGGAGCTGTTTTTT. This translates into CASSAGLAVTRTGELFF. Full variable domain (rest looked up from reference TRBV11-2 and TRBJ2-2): EAGVAQSPRYKIIEKRQSVAFWCNPISGHATLYWYQQILGQGPKLLIQFQNNGVVDDSQLPKDRFSAERLKGVDSTLKIQPAKLEDSAVYLCASSAGLAVTRTGELFFGEGSRLTVL.

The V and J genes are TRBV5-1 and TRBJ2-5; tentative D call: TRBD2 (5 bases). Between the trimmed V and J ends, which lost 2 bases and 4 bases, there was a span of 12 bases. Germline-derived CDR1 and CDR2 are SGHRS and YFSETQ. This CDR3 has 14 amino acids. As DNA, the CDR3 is TGCGCCAGCAGCTTTAAAGGAGGAGGAGAGACCCAGTACTTC. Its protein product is CASSFKGGGETQYF.

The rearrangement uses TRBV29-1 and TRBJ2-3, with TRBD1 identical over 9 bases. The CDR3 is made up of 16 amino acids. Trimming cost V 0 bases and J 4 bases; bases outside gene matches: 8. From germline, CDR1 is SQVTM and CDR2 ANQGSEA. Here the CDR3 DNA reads TGCAGCGTTGAAGATTGGAACAGGGGGCGCGCAGATACGCAGTATTTT. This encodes CSVEDWNRGRADTQYF.

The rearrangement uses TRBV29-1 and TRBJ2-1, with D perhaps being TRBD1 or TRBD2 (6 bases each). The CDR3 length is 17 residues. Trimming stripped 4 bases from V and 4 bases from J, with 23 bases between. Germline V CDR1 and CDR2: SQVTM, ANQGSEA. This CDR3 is CSVALGGRTNVYNEQFF. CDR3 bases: TGCAGCGTTGCCTTAGGGGGGAGGACGAATGTTTACAATGAGCAGTTCTTC.

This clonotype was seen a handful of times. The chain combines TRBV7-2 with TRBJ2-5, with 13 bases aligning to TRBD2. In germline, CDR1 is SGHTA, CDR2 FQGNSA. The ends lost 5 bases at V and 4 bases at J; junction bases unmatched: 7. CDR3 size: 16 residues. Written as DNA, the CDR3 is TGTGCCAGCAGCACTACTAGCGGGGGGGCTGGAGAGACCCAGTACTTC. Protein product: CASSTTSGGAGETQYF.

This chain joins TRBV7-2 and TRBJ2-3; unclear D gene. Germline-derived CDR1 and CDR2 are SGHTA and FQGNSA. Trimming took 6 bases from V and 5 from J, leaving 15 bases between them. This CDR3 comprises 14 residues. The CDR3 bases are TGTGCCAGCAGTGGTTGGGCACTGAAAGATACGCAGTATTTT. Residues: CASSGWALKDTQYF.

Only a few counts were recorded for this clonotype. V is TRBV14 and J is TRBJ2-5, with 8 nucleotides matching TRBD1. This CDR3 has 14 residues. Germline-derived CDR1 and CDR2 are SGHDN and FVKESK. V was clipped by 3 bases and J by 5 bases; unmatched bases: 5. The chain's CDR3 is CASSHTGGQETQYF. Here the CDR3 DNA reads TGTGCCAGCAGCCATACAGGGGGTCAGGAGACCCAGTACTTC.

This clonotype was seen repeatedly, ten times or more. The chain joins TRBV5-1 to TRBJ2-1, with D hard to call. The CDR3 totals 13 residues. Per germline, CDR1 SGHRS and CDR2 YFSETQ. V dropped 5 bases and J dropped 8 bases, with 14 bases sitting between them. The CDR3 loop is CASSVRAADEQFF. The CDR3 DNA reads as TGCGCCAGCAGTGTAAGGGCCGCGGATGAGCAGTTCTTC.

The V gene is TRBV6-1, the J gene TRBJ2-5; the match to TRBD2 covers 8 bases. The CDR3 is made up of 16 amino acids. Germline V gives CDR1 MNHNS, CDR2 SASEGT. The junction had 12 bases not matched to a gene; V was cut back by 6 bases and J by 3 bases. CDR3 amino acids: CASSPAPGGDEETQYF. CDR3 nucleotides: TGTGCCAGCAGCCCTGCCCCGGGGGGGGATGAAGAGACCCAGTACTTC.

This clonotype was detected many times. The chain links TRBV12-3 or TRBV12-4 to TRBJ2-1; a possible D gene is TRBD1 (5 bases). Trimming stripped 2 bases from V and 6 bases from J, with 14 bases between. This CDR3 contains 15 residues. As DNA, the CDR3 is TGTGCCAGCAGTTTACCGCCCCTCCAGGGCAATGAGCAGTTCTTC. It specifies CASSLPPLQGNEQFF.

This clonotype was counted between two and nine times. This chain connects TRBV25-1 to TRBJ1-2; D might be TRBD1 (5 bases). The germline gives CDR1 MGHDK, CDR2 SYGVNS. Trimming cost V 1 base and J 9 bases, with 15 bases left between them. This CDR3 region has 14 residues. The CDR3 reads CASSESGTTRRYTF. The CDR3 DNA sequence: TGTGCCAGCAGTGAATCGGGGACGACCCGGCGCTACACCTTC.

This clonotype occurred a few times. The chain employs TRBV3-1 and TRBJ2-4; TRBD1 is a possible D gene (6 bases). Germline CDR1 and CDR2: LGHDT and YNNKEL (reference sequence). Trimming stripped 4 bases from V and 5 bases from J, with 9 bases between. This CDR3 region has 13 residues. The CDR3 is CASSRSGENIQYF. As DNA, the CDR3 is TGTGCCAGCAGCCGATCAGGGGAAAACATTCAGTACTTC.

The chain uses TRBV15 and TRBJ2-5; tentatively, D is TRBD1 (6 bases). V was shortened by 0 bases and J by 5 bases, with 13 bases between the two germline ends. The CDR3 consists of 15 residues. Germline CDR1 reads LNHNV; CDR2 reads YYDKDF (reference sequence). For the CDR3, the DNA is TGTGCCACCAGCAGAGATGGCAGGGGCAGGGAGACCCAGTACTTC. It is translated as CATSRDGRGRETQYF.

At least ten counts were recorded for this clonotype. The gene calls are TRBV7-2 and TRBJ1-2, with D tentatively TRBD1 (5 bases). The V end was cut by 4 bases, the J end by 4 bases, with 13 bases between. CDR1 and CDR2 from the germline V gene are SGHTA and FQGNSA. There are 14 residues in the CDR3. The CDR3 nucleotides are TGTGCCAGCAGCTCGGGACGGAATTTCTATGGCTACACCTTC. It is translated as CASSSGRNFYGYTF.

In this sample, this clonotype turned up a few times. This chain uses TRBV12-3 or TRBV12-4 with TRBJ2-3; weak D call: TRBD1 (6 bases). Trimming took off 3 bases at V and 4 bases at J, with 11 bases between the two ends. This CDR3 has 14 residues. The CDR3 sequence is CASSFGAGADTQYF. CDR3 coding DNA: TGTGCCAGCAGTTTTGGGGCAGGGGCAGATACGCAGTATTTT.

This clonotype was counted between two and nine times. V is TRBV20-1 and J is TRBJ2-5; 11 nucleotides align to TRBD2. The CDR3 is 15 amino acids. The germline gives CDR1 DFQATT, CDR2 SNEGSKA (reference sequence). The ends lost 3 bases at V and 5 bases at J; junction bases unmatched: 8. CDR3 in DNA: TGCAGTGCTAGGGGAATAGCGGGGGGGATGGAGACCCAGTACTTC. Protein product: CSARGIAGGMETQYF.